The rows below give T cell receptor beta chains drawn from one sample of a study of T cells in localized non-small cell lung cancer. The method was immunoSEQ multiplex PCR; TCRdb's version includes in-frame clones alone and lacks a portion of them. The sample carries 2,200 or so clones, roughly 25% recorded once. The input for sequencing was lung tumor tissue, taken before any cancer treatment. These receptors originate from a man aged 40 to 69 with stage III lung adenocarcinoma. CDR3s include the opening cysteine and the closing phenylalanine or tryptophan. Fields, in order: J gene, V gene, D gene, clone size, CDR3 DNA, CDR3 protein. D genes are given only for firm matches. For some rows the clone size is stated as once, few or many, or as a class when expanded; others skip it.

TRBJ2-3 | TRBV9 | . | few | TGTGCCAGCAGCTCCCTCGGGGGGCAAAGCACAGATACGCAGTATTTT | CASSSLGGQSTDTQYF
TRBJ1-2 | TRBV6-1 | TRBD1 | few | TGTGCCAGCAGTGAAGGGGGGACAGAAGGTTATGGCTACACCTTC | CASSEGGTEGYGYTF
TRBJ1-2 | TRBV14 | . | . | TGTGCCAGCAGCCAAGGCAGGGTTTCGTATGGCTACACCTTC | CASSQGRVSYGYTF
TRBJ1-1 | TRBV6-8 | TRBD1 | . | TGTGCCAGCAGAAATAAGGACAGGGCTCGGCCAATGTACCTTTTCTTT | CASRNKDRARPMYLFF
TRBJ2-1 | TRBV11-3 | TRBD2 | . | TGTGCCAGCAGCTCAACCCCGGGACTAGCGGGAGCGTCCTACAATGAGCAGTTCTTC | CASSSTPGLAGASYNEQFF
TRBJ2-7 | TRBV18 | . | few | TGTGCCAGCTCACCGGACAGCCTACCCTACGAGCAGTACTTC | CASSPDSLPYEQYF
TRBJ2-1 | TRBV6-8 | TRBD1 | . | TGTGCCAGCAGTCCCTGGACAGGCTACAATGAGCAGTTCTTC | CASSPWTGYNEQFF
TRBJ2-7 | TRBV19 | . | once | TGTGCCAGTACCACAGGGGAGGGCTCCTACGAGCAGTACTTC | CASTTGEGSYEQYF
TRBJ2-5 | TRBV6-8 | TRBD2 | few | TGTGCCAGCAGTTACCAAGGGACTAGCGGAGAGACCCAGTACTTC | CASSYQGTSGETQYF
TRBJ2-1 | TRBV25-1 | . | . | TGTGCCAGCAGTGTGCCGGGACTCACGTCTTCGAATGAGCAGTTCTTC | CASSVPGLTSSNEQFF
TRBJ1-2 | TRBV9 | . | . | TGTGCCAGCAGTGCGCGTGGAGGCGATGGCTACACCTTC | CASSARGGDGYTF
TRBJ1-6 | TRBV6-8 | . | few | TGTGCCAGCAGTTACTCGGGAATCGGGAATTCACCCCTCCACTTT | CASSYSGIGNSPLHF
TRBJ2-7 | TRBV2 | . | few | TGTGCCAGCAGTGAAGAGGCAGGGCAAGATTACGAGCAGTACTTC | CASSEEAGQDYEQYF
TRBJ2-1 | TRBV11-3 | TRBD2 | large | TGTGCCAGCAGCTTGATGGCTAGCGGATACAATGAGCAGTTCTTC | CASSLMASGYNEQFF
TRBJ2-1 | TRBV29-1 | . | . | TGCAGCGTTGAAGGGCCGGACAGAAAATCCTACAATGAGCAGTTCTTC | CSVEGPDRKSYNEQFF
TRBJ1-1 | TRBV23-1 | . | . | TGCGCCAGCAGTCAATCGACGGCAGGGTTGAACACTGAAGCTTTCTTT | CASSQSTAGLNTEAFF
TRBJ2-7 | TRBV30 | . | few | TGTGCCTGGAGTTTACAGAACGAGCAGTACTTC | CAWSLQNEQYF